A single sample is the source of the 31 T cell receptor beta chains below, sequenced in a study of TIL therapy for anti-PD-1-resistant metastatic lung cancer. Specified time point: pre-treatment sample, taken before nivolumab and TIL therapy. This was the immunoSEQ v3 assay. Profiling relied on immunoSEQ multiplex PCR, and the TCRdb table lists in-frame clones only, not all of them. The sample has under 60,000 clones, about 86% seen once; the top ten hold around 5.1%. The sample consisted of blood, taken at baseline. Receptor source: a person between 25 and 80 years old with non-small cell lung cancer.

The chain joins TRBV18 to TRBJ2-5, with 8 bases identical to TRBD1. This CDR3 spans 15 amino acids. The germline V gene encodes CDR1 KGHSH and CDR2 LQKENI. The trim removed 3 bases at V and 5 bases at J, leaving 8 bases unmatched. The CDR3 here is CASSPGQGLGETQYF. The CDR3 region has the DNA TGTGCCAGCTCACCCGGACAGGGTTTAGGGGAGACCCAGTACTTC.

This chain uses TRBV13 with TRBJ2-7; D call uncertain. Germline V CDR1 and CDR2: PRHDT, FYEKMQ (reference sequence). The CDR3 is 13 residues long. V lost 5 bases, J lost 0 bases, and 8 bases lay in between. Written as DNA, the CDR3 is TGTGCCAGCAGCCGCAAGAACTCCTACGAGCAGTACTTC. This sequence encodes CASSRKNSYEQYF.

The rearrangement joins TRBV6-2 or TRBV6-3 to TRBJ2-1; TRBD2 is a possible D gene (6 bases). With 1 base removed from V and 7 bases from J, the gap between germline ends came to 11 bases. Germline V gene sequence: CDR1 MNHEY, CDR2 SVGEGT. CDR3 length: 14 amino acids. This chain's CDR3 is CASSYYGGLNEQFF. The CDR3 DNA follows: TGTGCCAGCAGTTACTATGGGGGGTTGAATGAGCAGTTCTTC.

The chain joins TRBV29-1 to TRBJ2-3; D ambiguous. Germline values: CDR1 SQVTM, CDR2 ANQGSEA. The ends were cut back, 4 bases at V and 6 bases at J, with 11 bases in the middle. This CDR3 has 12 residues. CDR3 sequence reads: CSVAPSVDTQYF. CDR3 DNA: TGCAGCGTTGCCCCATCCGTTGATACGCAGTATTTT.

The chain couples TRBV30 to TRBJ2-1; 9 bases agree with TRBD1. This CDR3 is 16 amino acids long. Per the germline V gene, CDR1 is GTSNPN and CDR2 is SVGIG (reference sequence). V lost 0 bases to trimming and J lost 5 bases; unmatched junction nucleotides: 8. For the CDR3, the DNA is TGTGCCTGGAGTGTACTGTACAGGGGGCGCGACAATGAGCAGTTCTTC. Translating gives CAWSVLYRGRDNEQFF.

The chain uses TRBV3-1 (or the pseudogene TRBV3-2) and TRBJ1-6; no clear D gene. The germline V and J ends were trimmed by 0 bases and 6 bases, with 3 bases remaining between them. There are 13 residues in the CDR3. The germline CDR1 and CDR2 sequences are LGHDT and YNNKEL (reference sequence). The CDR3 DNA is TGTGCCAGCAGCCAAGAGGGTAATTCACCCCTCCACTTT. Amino acids: CASSQEGNSPLHF.

This chain links TRBV27 with TRBJ2-5; the D gene could be TRBD1 or TRBD2 (5 bases each). The CDR3 contains 15 residues. Deletions cut 5 bases from V and 4 bases from J, with 17 bases between. Germline CDR1 and CDR2: MNHEY and SMNVEV (reference sequence). The CDR3 DNA sequence: TGTGCCAGCAGTCCCCGGGACGCACTGGGAGAGACCCAGTACTTC. Its protein product is CASSPRDALGETQYF.

V usage is TRBV7-9 and J usage is TRBJ1-5, with 8 bases fitting TRBD1. V lost 5 bases and J lost 1; bases outside the gene matches: 4. Germline assignment: CDR1 SEHNR and CDR2 FQNEAQ (reference sequence). This CDR3 is built from 15 residues. In DNA form, the CDR3 reads TGTGCCAGCAGCCCCGGACAGGGAAGCAATCAGCCCCAGCATTTT. This gives the protein CASSPGQGSNQPQHF.

The chain is built from TRBV10-2 and TRBJ2-2, with D tentatively TRBD1 (6 bases). The CDR3 contains 16 residues. The germline V gene has CDR1 WSHSY and CDR2 SAAADI. Trimming removed 4 bases from V and 6 bases from J, with 18 bases in between. CDR3 sequence reads: CASSVQGPGFAGELFF. The CDR3 region has the DNA TGCGCCAGCAGTGTACAGGGTCCAGGCTTCGCCGGGGAGCTGTTTTTT.

The chain employs TRBV18 and TRBJ2-5; the D gene is possibly TRBD2 (6 bases). Germline lookup yields CDR1 KGHSH and CDR2 LQKENI. Deletions cut 2 bases from V and 4 bases from J, with 8 bases between. This CDR3 is built from 13 residues. This CDR3 is CASSPKGGETQYF. Here the CDR3 DNA reads TGTGCCAGCTCACCAAAGGGAGGAGAGACCCAGTACTTC.

The chain recombines TRBV24-1 with TRBJ2-1; tentatively, D is TRBD2 (7 bases). This CDR3 comprises 14 residues. Germline CDR1 KGHDR, CDR2 SFDVKD. V lost 7 bases to trimming and J lost 2 bases, with 11 bases between them. The CDR3 spells CATRGGPTYNEQFF. CDR3 DNA: TGTGCCACCAGGGGGGGGCCCACCTACAATGAGCAGTTCTTC.

This clone appeared a few times. V is TRBV2 and J is TRBJ2-2; tentative D call: TRBD2 (6 bases). Between the trimmed V and J ends, which lost 6 bases and 1 base, there was a span of 12 bases. Germline V lookup: CDR1 SNHLY, CDR2 FYNNEI. This CDR3 is built from 15 residues. CDR3: CASRGGSGNTGELFF. The CDR3 nucleotides are TGTGCCAGCAGGGGGGGTAGCGGGAACACCGGGGAGCTGTTTTTT.

V usage is TRBV4-3 and J usage is TRBJ1-5; no clear D. Germline V gene sequence: CDR1 LGHNA, CDR2 YSLEER. With 1 base removed from V and 3 bases from J, the gap between germline ends came to 4 bases. The CDR3 has 13 amino acids. DNA of the CDR3: TGCGCCAGCAGCCAAGGGACCAATCAGCCCCAGCATTTT. This gives the protein CASSQGTNQPQHF.

CDR3 in DNA: TGTGCCAGCAGTTTATGGGTAGCGGGCGAGGGGGAGACCCAGTACTTC. Translation: CASSLWVAGEGETQYF. The gene calls are TRBV28 and TRBJ2-5; TRBD2 aligns across 7 bases. Trimming at V came to 0 bases and at J to 5 bases, leaving 9 bases not matched to a gene. This CDR3 has 16 amino acids. CDR1 and CDR2 from the germline V gene are MDHEN and SYDVKM.

The chain links TRBV4-2 to TRBJ1-5, with TRBD1 identical over 7 bases. J gave up 3 bases and V 0 bases, and 5 bases lay outside the gene matches. This CDR3 region has 16 residues. Germline CDR1 LGHNA, CDR2 YNFKEQ. The CDR3 sequence: CASSQERGLFNQPQHF. CDR3 DNA: TGTGCCAGCAGCCAAGAGAGGGGGCTCTTCAATCAGCCCCAGCATTTT.

The chain recombines TRBV28 with TRBJ2-2, with D unresolved. V was cut by 3 bases and J by 4 bases, with 0 bases left in between. The CDR3 spans 11 residues. Per germline, CDR1 MDHEN and CDR2 SYDVKM. The CDR3 DNA reads as TGTGCCAGCAGTTTCACCGGGGAGCTGTTTTTT. Its translation is CASSFTGELFF.

The chain combines TRBV7-3 with TRBJ2-1, with D possibly being TRBD1 (5 bases). Germline V gene data show CDR1 as SGHTA and CDR2 as FQGTGA. V lost 5 bases, J lost 5 bases, and 13 bases lay in between. CDR3 length: 14 residues. The CDR3 DNA follows: TGTGCCAGCAGCCCCGGACACCCCGACAATGAGCAGTTCTTC. This encodes CASSPGHPDNEQFF.

The chain links TRBV6-4 to TRBJ1-2; no definite D call. Trimming took off 11 bases at V and 6 bases at J, with 13 bases between the two ends. The germline gives CDR1 MRHNA, CDR2 SNTAGT. The CDR3 extends over 11 amino acids. CDR3 bases: TGTGCCCACGGGTGGAGGCATGGCTACACCTTC. Amino acids: CAHGWRHGYTF.

This clone was counted once. This chain links TRBV7-2 with TRBJ2-5; D remains ambiguous. Trimming pared 0 bases from V and 5 bases from J, leaving 10 bases between. The CDR3 has 14 amino acids. From germline, CDR1 is SGHTA and CDR2 FQGNSA. CDR3 sequence: CASSLAFGGETQYF. In nucleotides, the CDR3 is TGTGCCAGCAGCTTAGCCTTTGGCGGCGAGACCCAGTACTTC.

This clone has only a few counts. V and J are TRBV15 and TRBJ1-1; D is uncertain. This CDR3 is 14 amino acids long. Germline V lookup: CDR1 LNHNV, CDR2 YYDKDF (reference sequence). Trimming pared 5 bases from V and 1 base from J, leaving 11 bases between. The CDR3: CATSPWTGNTEAFF. DNA of the CDR3: TGTGCCACCAGCCCTTGGACGGGGAACACTGAAGCTTTCTTT.

The chain joins TRBV2 to TRBJ1-2, with 9 bases fitting TRBD1. CDR3 length: 13 amino acids. Looked up from germline, CDR1 is SNHLY and CDR2 is FYNNEI. The ends lost 10 bases at V and 6 bases at J; junction bases unmatched: 9. CDR3 nucleotide sequence: TGTGCCAAGGGGCCGGGACAGGGTAATGGCTACACCTTC. Encoded protein: CAKGPGQGNGYTF.

The J gene is TRBJ1-2, the V gene TRBV28, with 8 bases matching TRBD1. CDR1 is MDHEN, CDR2 SYDVKM, per germline. V lost 6 bases, J lost 5 bases, and 5 bases stayed unmatched. This CDR3 spans 13 amino acids. CDR3 in DNA: TGTGCCAGCAGCCTCGACAGGGGTTATGGCTACACCTTC. Amino acid sequence: CASSLDRGYGYTF.

This chain connects TRBV10-3 to TRBJ2-6; D unclear. Germline CDR1 reads ENHRY; CDR2 reads SYGVKD. Trimming took 2 bases from V and 3 from J, leaving 5 bases between them. The CDR3 sequence is 14 residues long. CDR3 sequence (DNA): TGTGCCATCAGTGAGGGGGATGGGGCCAACGTCCTGACTTTC. Translating it yields CAISEGDGANVLTF.

The rearrangement uses TRBV2 and TRBJ2-5; D not resolved. The germline V gene encodes CDR1 SNHLY and CDR2 FYNNEI. Trimming removed 7 bases at V and 5 bases at J, with 8 bases between. The CDR3 contains 11 residues. The chain's CDR3 is CASNLLETQYF. Here the CDR3 DNA reads TGTGCCAGCAACCTGCTTGAGACCCAGTACTTC.

The chain couples TRBV18 to TRBJ1-2, with a tentative D call TRBD1 (6 bases). CDR1 is KGHSH and CDR2 is LQKENI in the germline V gene. The ends were cut back, 3 bases at V and 2 bases at J, with 22 bases in the middle. The CDR3 loop spans 18 amino acids. CDR3 sequence reads: CASSPRSGTNDNNYGYTF. The CDR3, as DNA: TGTGCCAGCTCACCCCGGTCAGGGACAAACGATAACAACTATGGCTACACCTTC.

The V gene is TRBV30, the J gene TRBJ2-7; 9 bases line up with TRBD2. The germline gives CDR1 GTSNPN, CDR2 SVGIG (reference sequence). This CDR3 has 14 amino acids. V lost 0 bases to trimming and J lost 3 bases; unmatched junction nucleotides: 3. DNA of the CDR3: TGTGCCTGGAGTGTAGCGGGAGGAGGCTACGAGCAGTACTTC. This codes for CAWSVAGGGYEQYF. The variable domain in full, with the rest retrieved from reference TRBV30 and TRBJ2-7, is SQTIHQWPATLVQPVGSPLSLECTVEGTSNPNLYWYRQAAGRGLQLLFYSVGIGQISSEVPQNLSASRPQDRQFILSSKKLLLSDSGFYLCAWSVAGGGYEQYFGPGTRLTVT.

The V gene is TRBV3-1 (or the pseudogene TRBV3-2), the J gene TRBJ2-2; TRBD1 aligns across 8 bases. This CDR3 spans 15 amino acids. The germline CDR1 and CDR2 sequences are LGHDT and YNNKEL (reference sequence). V lost 3 bases to trimming and J lost 4 bases; unmatched junction nucleotides: 4. In DNA, the CDR3 is TGTGCCAGCAGCCACCGGACAGGGACCACCGGGGAGCTGTTTTTT. Translated: CASSHRTGTTGELFF.

The rearrangement links TRBV15 to TRBJ1-2; D remains unclear. Germline values: CDR1 LNHNV, CDR2 YYDKDF (reference sequence). The CDR3 contains 13 residues. The V end lost 5 bases, the J end lost 1 base, and 8 bases lay between the germline ends. CDR3 nucleotide sequence: TGTGCCACCAGCCCCAATAGTAACTATGGCTACACCTTC. Translating it yields CATSPNSNYGYTF.

The table lists this clone with a few counts. The chain joins TRBV11-2 to TRBJ1-1, with 7 positions matching TRBD1. V trimming: 2 bases; J trimming: 3 bases; junction bases outside the gene matches: 6. This CDR3 spans 15 amino acids. Germline V lookup: CDR1 SGHAT, CDR2 FQNNGV. CDR3 nucleotide sequence: TGTGCCAGCAGCTTATGGACAGGCCGAGACACTGAAGCTTTCTTT. Its protein is CASSLWTGRDTEAFF.

The gene calls are TRBV9 and TRBJ2-3; TRBD2 aligns across 10 bases. The CDR3 has 17 residues. Germline CDR1 SGDLS, CDR2 YYNGEE. The junction had 11 bases not matched to a gene; V was cut back by 1 base and J by 6 bases. The CDR3 sequence: CASSVTPWTSGADTQYF. CDR3 bases: TGTGCCAGCAGCGTAACACCTTGGACTAGCGGTGCTGATACGCAGTATTTT.

This clone turned up a few times. The V gene is TRBV11-2, the J gene TRBJ2-1; tentative D call: TRBD1 (5 bases). The germline V gene encodes CDR1 SGHAT and CDR2 FQNNGV. The length of the CDR3 is 14 residues. Trimming stripped 0 bases from V and 8 bases from J, with 11 bases between. The CDR3 loop is CASSLDRWGDEQFF. The CDR3 nucleotides read TGTGCCAGCAGCTTAGATCGGTGGGGCGATGAGCAGTTCTTC. The full variable domain, in which reference TRBV11-2 and TRBJ2-1 provide the parts outside the CDR3, is EAGVAQSPRYKIIEKRQSVAFWCNPISGHATLYWYQQILGQGPKLLIQFQNNGVVDDSQLPKDRFSAERLKGVDSTLKIQPAKLEDSAVYLCASSLDRWGDEQFFGPGTRLTVL.